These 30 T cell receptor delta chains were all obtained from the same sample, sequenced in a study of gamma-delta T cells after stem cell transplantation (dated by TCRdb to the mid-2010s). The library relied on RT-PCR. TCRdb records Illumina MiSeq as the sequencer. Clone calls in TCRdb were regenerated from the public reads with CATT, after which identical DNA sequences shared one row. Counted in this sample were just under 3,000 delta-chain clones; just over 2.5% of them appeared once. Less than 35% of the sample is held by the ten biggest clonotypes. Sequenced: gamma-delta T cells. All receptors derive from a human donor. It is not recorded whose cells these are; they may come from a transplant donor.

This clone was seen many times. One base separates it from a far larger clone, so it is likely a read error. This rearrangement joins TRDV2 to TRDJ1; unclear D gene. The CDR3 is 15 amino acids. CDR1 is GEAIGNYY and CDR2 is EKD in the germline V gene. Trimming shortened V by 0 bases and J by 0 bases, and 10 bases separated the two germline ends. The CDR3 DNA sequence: TGTGCCTGTGACACCATTGGCCCTCACACCGATAAACTCATCTTT. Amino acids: CACDTIGPHTDKLIF.

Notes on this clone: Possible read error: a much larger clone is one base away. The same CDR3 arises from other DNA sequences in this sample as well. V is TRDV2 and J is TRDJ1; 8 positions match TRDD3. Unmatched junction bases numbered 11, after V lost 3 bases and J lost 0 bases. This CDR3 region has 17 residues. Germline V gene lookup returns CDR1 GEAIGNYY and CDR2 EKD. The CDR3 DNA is TGTGCCTGTGACCCCCTACTGGGGGCGGTGTACACCGATAAACTCATCTTT. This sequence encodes CACDPLLGAVYTDKLIF.

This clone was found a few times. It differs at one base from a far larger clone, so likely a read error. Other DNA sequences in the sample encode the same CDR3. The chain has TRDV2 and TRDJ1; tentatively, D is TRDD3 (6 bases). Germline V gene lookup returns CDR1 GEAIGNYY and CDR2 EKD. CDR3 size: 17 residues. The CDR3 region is CACDKVGAPVVTDKLIF. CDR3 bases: TGTGCTTGTGACAAAGTGGGGGCTCCAGTTGTGACCGATAAACTCATCTTT.

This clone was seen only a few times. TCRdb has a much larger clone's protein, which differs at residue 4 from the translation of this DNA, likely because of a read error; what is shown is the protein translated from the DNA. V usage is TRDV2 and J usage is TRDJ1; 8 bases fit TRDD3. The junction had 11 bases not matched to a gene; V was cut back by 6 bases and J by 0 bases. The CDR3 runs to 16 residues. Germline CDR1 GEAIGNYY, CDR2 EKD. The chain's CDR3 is CACNPVLGGYTDKLIF. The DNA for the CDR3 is TGTGCCTGTAACCCCGTACTGGGGGGTTACACCGATAAACTCATCTTT.

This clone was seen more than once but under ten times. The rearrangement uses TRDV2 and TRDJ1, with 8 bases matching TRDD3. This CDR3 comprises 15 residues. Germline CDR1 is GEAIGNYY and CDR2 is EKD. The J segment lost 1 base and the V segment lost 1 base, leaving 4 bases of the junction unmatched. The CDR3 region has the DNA TGTGCCTGTGACACAGTGGGGGATTCCACCGATAAACTCATCTTT. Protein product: CACDTVGDSTDKLIF.

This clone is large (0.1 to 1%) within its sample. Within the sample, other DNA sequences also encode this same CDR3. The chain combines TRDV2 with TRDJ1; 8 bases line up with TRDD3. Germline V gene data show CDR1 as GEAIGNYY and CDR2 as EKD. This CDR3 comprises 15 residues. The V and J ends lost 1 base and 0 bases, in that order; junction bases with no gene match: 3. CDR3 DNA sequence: TGTGCCTGTGACACTCTACTGGGGGACACCGATAAACTCATCTTT. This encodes CACDTLLGDTDKLIF.

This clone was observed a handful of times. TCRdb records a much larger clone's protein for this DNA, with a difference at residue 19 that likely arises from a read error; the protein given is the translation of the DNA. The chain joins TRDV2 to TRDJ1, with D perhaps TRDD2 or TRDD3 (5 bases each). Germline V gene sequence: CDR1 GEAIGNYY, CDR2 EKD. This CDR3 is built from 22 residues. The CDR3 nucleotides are TGTGCCTGTGACCCGCTTCCAAATCTGCTGGGTCGAACCCTTGGGAACACCGATAGACTCATCTTT. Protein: CACDPLPNLLGRTLGNTDRLIF.

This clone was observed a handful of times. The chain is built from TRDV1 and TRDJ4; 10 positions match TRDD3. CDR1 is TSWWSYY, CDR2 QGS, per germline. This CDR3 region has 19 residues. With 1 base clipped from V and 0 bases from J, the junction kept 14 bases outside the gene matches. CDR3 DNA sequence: TGTGCTCTTGGGGAACGGGGGACTGGGGGATTAGTGGAGCCCAGACCCCTGATCTTT. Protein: CALGERGTGGLVEPRPLIF.

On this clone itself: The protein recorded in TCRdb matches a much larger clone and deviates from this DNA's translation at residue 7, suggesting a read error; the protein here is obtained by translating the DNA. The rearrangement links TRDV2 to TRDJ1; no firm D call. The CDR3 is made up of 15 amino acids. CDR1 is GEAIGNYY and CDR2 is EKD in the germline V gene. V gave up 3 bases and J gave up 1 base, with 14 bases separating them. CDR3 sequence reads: CACDLMGTPTDKLIF. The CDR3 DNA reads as TGTGCCTGTGACTTAATGGGTACCCCCACCGATAAACTCATCTTT.

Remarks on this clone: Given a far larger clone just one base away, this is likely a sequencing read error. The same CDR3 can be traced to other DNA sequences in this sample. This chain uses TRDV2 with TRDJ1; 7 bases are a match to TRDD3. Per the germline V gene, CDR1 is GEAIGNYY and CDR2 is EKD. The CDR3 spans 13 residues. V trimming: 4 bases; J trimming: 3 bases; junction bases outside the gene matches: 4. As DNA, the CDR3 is TGTGCCTGTGAGGGGATAAGGTCCGATAAACTCATCTTT. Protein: CACEGIRSDKLIF.

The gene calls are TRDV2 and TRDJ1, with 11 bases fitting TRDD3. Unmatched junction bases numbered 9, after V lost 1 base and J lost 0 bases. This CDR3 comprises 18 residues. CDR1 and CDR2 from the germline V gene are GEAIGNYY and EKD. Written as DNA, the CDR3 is TGTGCCTGTGACACAGTGGGGGATACGAAAGGGTACACCGATAAACTCATCTTT. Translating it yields CACDTVGDTKGYTDKLIF.

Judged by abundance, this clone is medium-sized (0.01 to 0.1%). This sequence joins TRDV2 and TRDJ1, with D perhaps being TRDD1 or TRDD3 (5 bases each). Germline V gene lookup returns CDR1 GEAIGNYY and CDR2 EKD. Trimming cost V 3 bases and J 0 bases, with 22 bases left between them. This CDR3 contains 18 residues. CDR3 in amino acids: CACDPLNIGGGYTDKLIF. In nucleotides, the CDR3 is TGTGCCTGTGACCCCCTAAATATCGGGGGGGGGTACACCGATAAACTCATCTTT.

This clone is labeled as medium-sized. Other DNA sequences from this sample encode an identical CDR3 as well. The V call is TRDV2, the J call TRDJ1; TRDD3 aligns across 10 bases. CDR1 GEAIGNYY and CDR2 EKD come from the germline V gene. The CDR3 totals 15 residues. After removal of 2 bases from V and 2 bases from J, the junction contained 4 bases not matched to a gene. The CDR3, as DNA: TGTGCCTGTGACAGGTTACTGGGGGATACCGATAAACTCATCTTT. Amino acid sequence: CACDRLLGDTDKLIF.

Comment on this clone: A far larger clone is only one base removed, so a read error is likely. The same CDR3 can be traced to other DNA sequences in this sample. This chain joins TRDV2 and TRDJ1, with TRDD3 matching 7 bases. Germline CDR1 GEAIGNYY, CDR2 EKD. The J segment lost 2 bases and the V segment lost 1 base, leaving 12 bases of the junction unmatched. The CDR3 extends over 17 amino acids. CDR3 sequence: CACDTLVGGQYTDKLIF. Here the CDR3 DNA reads TGTGCCTGTGACACTCTCGTTGGGGGACAATATACCGATAAACTCATCTTT.

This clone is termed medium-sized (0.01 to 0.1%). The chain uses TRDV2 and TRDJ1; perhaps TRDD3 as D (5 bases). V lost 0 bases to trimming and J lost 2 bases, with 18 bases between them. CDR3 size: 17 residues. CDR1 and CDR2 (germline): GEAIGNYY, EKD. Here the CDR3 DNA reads TGTGCCTGTGACACCGTGGGGTTCCCGGGGGGGACCGATAAACTCATCTTT. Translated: CACDTVGFPGGTDKLIF.

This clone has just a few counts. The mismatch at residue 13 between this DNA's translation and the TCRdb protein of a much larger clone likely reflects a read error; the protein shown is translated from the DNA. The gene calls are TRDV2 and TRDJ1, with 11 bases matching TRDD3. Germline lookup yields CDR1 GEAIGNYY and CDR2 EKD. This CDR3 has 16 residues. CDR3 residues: CACDSVGDTRTDRLIF. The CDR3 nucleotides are TGTGCCTGTGACAGTGTGGGGGATACGAGGACCGATAGACTCATCTTT.

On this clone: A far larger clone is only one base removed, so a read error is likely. The CDR3 loop reads CACDTAGLGERGKAWDTRQMFF. The CDR3 DNA is TGTGCCTGTGACACCGCGGGACTTGGTGAGCGGGGAAAAGCCTGGGACACCCGACAGATGTTTTTC. The J gene is TRDJ3, the V gene TRDV2, with TRDD3 as a possible D gene (5 bases). The germline V gene has CDR1 GEAIGNYY and CDR2 EKD. Trimming took off 0 bases at V and 2 bases at J, with 25 bases between the two ends. The CDR3 contains 22 residues.

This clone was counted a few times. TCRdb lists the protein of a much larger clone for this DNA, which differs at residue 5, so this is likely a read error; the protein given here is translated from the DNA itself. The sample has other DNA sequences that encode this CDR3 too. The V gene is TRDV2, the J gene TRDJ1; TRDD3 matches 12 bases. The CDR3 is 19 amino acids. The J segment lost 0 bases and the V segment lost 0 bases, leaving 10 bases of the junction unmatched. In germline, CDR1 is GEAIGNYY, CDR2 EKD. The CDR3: CACDTVLGDTQLYTDKLIF. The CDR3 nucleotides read TGTGCCTGTGACACCGTACTGGGGGATACACAGTTGTACACCGATAAACTCATCTTT.

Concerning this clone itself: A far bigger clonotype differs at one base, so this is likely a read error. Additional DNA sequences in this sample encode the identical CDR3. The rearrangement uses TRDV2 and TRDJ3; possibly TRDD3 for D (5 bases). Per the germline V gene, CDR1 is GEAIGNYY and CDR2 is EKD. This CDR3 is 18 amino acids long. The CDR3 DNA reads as TGTGCCTGTGACACCGCGGGGCTGGGCTCCTGGGACACCCGGCAGATGTTTTTC. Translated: CACDTAGLGSWDTRQMFF.

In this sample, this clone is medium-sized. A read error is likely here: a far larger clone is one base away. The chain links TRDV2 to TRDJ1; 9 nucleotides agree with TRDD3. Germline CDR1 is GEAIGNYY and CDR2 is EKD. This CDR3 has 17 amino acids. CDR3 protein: CACDTVGDIRSTDKLTF. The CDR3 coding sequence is TGTGCCTGTGACACAGTGGGGGATATAAGGTCCACCGATAAACTCACCTTT.

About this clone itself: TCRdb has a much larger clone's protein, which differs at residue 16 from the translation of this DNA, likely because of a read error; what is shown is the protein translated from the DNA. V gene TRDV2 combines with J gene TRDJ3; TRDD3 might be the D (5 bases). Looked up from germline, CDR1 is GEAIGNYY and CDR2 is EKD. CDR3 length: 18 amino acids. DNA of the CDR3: TGTGCCTGTGACACCGGGTCTCCTTACTCCTGGGACACCCGACAGACGTTTTTC. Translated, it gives CACDTGSPYSWDTRQTFF.

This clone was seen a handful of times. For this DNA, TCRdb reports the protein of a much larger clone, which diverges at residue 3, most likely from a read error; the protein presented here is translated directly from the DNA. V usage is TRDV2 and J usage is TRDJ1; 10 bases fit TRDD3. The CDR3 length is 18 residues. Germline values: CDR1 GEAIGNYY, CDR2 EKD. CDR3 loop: CARDRISTGGFRTDKLIF. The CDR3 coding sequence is TGTGCCCGTGACAGGATTTCAACTGGGGGATTTCGCACCGATAAACTCATCTTT.

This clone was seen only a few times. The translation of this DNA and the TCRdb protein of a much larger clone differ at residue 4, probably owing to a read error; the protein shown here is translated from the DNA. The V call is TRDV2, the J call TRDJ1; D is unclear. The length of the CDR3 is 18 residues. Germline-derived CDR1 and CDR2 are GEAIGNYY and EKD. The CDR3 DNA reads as TGTGCCTGTAACACCGTAGCCCCAGCAAACCCAGGGGCCGATAAACTCATCTTT. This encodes CACNTVAPANPGADKLIF.

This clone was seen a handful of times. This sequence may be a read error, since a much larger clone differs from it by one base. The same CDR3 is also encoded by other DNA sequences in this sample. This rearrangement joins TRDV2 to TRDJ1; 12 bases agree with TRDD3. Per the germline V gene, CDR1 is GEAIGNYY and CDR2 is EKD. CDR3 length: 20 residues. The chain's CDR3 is CACDTVWGIRGVMTTDKLIF. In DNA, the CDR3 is TGTGCCTGTGACACCGTCTGGGGGATACGCGGGGTTATGACGACCGACAAACTCATCTTT.

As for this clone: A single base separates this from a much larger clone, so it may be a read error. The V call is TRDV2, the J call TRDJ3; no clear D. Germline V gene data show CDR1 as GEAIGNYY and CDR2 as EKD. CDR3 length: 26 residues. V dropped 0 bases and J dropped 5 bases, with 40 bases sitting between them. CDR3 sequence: CACDTVDRAPWPIRGTSPRDTRQMFF. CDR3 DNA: TGTGCCTGTGACACCGTGGACAGGGCCCCATGGCCGATCAGAGGCACCAGCCCCCGGGACACCCGACAGATGTTTTTC.

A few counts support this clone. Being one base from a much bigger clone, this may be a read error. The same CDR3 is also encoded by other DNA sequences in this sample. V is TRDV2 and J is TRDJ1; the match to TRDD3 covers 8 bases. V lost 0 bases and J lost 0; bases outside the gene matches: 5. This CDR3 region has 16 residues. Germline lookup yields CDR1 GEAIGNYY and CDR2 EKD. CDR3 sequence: CACDTLTGGDTDKLIF. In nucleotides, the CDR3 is TGTGCCTGTGACACCTTAACTGGGGGGGACACCGATAAACTCATCTTT.

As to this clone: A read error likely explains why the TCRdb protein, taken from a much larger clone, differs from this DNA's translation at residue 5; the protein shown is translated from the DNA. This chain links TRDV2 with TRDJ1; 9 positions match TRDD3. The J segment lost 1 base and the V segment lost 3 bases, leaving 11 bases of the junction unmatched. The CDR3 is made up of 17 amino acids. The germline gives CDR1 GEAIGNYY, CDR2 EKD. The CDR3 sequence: CACDPVGDIRSTDKLIF. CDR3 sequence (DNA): TGTGCCTGTGACCCAGTGGGGGATATAAGGTCCACCGATAAACTCATCTTT.

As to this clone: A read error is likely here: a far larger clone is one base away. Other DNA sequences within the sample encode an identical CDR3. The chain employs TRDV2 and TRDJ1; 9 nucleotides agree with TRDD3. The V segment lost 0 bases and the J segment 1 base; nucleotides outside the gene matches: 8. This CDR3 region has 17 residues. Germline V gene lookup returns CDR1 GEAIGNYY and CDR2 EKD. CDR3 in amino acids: CACDTVGDIRSTDKLIF. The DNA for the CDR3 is TGTGCCTGTGACACCGTGGGGGATATAAGGTCCACCGATAAACTCATCTTT.

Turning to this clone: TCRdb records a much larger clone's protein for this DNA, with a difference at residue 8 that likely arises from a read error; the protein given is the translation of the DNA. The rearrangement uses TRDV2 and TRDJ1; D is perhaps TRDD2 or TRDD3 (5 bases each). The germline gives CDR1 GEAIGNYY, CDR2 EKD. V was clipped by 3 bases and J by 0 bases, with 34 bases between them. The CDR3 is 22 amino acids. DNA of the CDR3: TGTGCCTGTGACCCGCTTCCAAGTCTGCTGGGTCGAACCCTTGGGAACACCGATAAACTCATCTTT. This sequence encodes CACDPLPSLLGRTLGNTDKLIF.

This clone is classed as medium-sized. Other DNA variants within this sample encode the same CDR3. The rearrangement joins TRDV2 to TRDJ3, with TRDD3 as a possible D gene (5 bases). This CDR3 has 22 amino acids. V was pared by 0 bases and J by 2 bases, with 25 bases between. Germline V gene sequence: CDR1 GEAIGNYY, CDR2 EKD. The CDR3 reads CACDTAGPGERGKAWDTRQMFF. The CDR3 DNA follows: TGTGCCTGTGACACCGCGGGACCTGGTGAGCGGGGAAAAGCCTGGGACACCCGACAGATGTTTTTC.